The TCR beta chain under discussion was sequenced for a study of CD8 T cells in ankylosing spondylitis. TCRdb ran MiXCR on the 5' RACE reads and lists one entry per CDR3 protein. Here the sample spans approximately 250,000 distinct CDR3 sequences, 8% to 11% being singletons. The V gene's germline CDR1 is SQVTM and CDR2 ANQGSEA. This CDR3 is built from 12 residues. The V segment lost 4 bases and the J segment 6 bases; nucleotides outside the gene matches: 3. General study findings and limits: Blood of patients with ankylosing spondylitis appeared to be characterized by a TCR beta motif of eight highly homologous variants.

This clonotype was seen at least ten times. The antigen remains unidentified. This chain joins TRBV29-1 and TRBJ2-1; 7 bases map to TRBD1. The source material was blood, either unsorted or a sorted T cell fraction (not recorded which). This clonotype was sampled from a male donor with ankylosing spondylitis or in good health (not recorded which). The chain's CDR3 is CSVGRDSNEQFF. The CDR3 bases are TGCAGCGTTGGCCGGGACAGCAATGAGCAGTTCTTC.